This TCR beta chain stems from a study of blood T cells in healthy people across ages. Germline assignment: CDR1 SGHRS and CDR2 YFSETQ. Germline trimming cut 2 bases from V and 0 bases from J; bases unmatched to any gene: 5. CDR3 length: 16 amino acids. A J-beta primer mix and a sample-barcoded 5' primer were used in a second PCR of roughly 7 to 12 cycles. One entry per CDR3 protein, called by TCRdb with MiXCR from the 5' RACE reads. The table includes just over 1 million distinct CDR3 sequences, 45% detected once. This chain connects TRBV5-1 to TRBJ2-7, with 10 nucleotides matching TRBD2. Sample: blood. The sequence derives from a woman aged 60-75 years in good health. CDR3 nucleotides: TGCGCCAGCAGCTTCTCACTAGCGGGGTTCTCCTACGAGCAGTACTTC. This sequence encodes CASSFSLAGFSYEQYF.